This passage covers 2 T cell receptor beta chains from one sample sequenced in a study of CD8+CD57+ T cells in acquired aplastic anemia (dated 2018 in TCRdb). The instrument given in TCRdb is Illumina HiSeq 2000. Profiling of TCR beta VDJ combinations and CDR3 sequences used genomic DNA as the template. Through fastp at Q25 and MiXCR, TCRdb rebuilt clones from the public reads, retaining in-frame beta chains. Rows matching on CDR3 protein sequence are summarized as one entry with the most common DNA and genes. This sample holds about 48,000 distinct CDR3 sequences; around two thirds were observed only once. The ten largest clones take up 34% of the sample. The sequenced sample consisted of sorted CD4+, CD8+, or CD8+CD57+ T cells (not recorded which) from PBMCs. The receptor source for this set is a human donor in good health, serving as a control.

This chain joins TRBV19 and TRBJ1-4; 9 positions match TRBD1. V lost 10 bases, J lost 6 bases, and 12 bases stayed unmatched. The germline gives CDR1 LNHDA, CDR2 SQIVND (reference sequence). CDR3 length equals 15 residues. CDR3 sequence: CATSGQGSLHEKLFF. The DNA of the CDR3 is TGTGCCACCAGCGGACAGGGGTCGCTTCATGAAAAACTGTTTTTT.

V and J are TRBV25-1 and TRBJ1-1; unclear D gene. From germline, CDR1 is MGHDK and CDR2 SYGVNS. There are 14 residues in the CDR3. With 1 base removed from V and 2 bases from J, the gap between germline ends came to 8 bases. CDR3 sequence: CASSESPANTEAFF. The CDR3 DNA follows: TGTGCCAGCAGTGAATCCCCAGCAAACACTGAAGCTTTCTTT.